The following is a T cell receptor (beta chain) sequence with its context. The target antigen is unknown. The PCR contained 60 Vbeta and 13 Jbeta primers. TCRdb keeps only in-frame clones here, not all; method: immunoSEQ multiplex PCR. The data show fewer than 90,000 clones, more than 70% seen once. The sample originates from a study of cytomegalovirus exposure and HLA in healthy donors. Study results and limitations: The authors later found most CMV-associated TCR beta chains appeared HLA-restricted. The study assumed roughly uniform donor sequencing depth for presence/absence analyses.

V shed 2 bases, J shed 5 bases, and the junction held 7 bases outside the gene matches. Germline CDR1 MDHEN, CDR2 SYDVKM. The CDR3 is 16 amino acids. V gene TRBV28 combines with J gene TRBJ2-5; the match to TRBD1 covers 11 bases. This TCR came from a male donor in good health and CMV-seropositive. Sequenced: PBMCs. The chain's CDR3 is CASSLPGTGGRETQYF. CDR3 coding DNA: TGTGCCAGCAGTTTACCCGGGACAGGGGGACGGGAGACCCAGTACTTC.